This T cell receptor (beta chain) derives from a study of beta chain features in type 1 diabetes. Germline lookup yields CDR1 MDHEN and CDR2 SYDVKM. The CDR3 has 13 amino acids. V was cut by 8 bases and J by 7 bases, with 15 bases left in between. The sequenced template was cDNA made from the entire isolated RNA. Clones were sequenced by immunoSEQ multiplex PCR, and TCRdb holds only the in-frame ones, with some missing. The data hold about half a million clones, with 30% observed a single time. The source material was naive CD4+ T cells from blood. This chain joins TRBV28 and TRBJ2-1, with D possibly matching TRBD2 (6 bases). The TCR was taken from a man between 18 and 35 years old in good health. In DNA, the CDR3 is TGTGCCAGCCTTCTCGGGGAGGCAAATGAGCAGTTCTTC. Its protein is CASLLGEANEQFF. Full variable domain (outside the CDR3, taken from reference TRBV28 and TRBJ2-1): DVKVTQSSRYLVKRTGEKVFLECVQDMDHENMFWYRQDPGLGLRLIYFSYDVKMKEKGDIPEGYSVSREKKERFSLILESASTNQTSMYLCASLLGEANEQFFGPGTRLTVL.